The clone carrying this TCR beta chain was detected many times. Exclusion followed for patients with uncontrolled infection, other autoimmune disease, pregnancy or lactation. Germline lookup yields CDR1 LNHDA and CDR2 SQIVND (reference sequence). J was trimmed by 4 bases and V by 5 bases; bases with no gene match: 10. The CDR3 contains 15 residues. The source of the sample is a study of T cells in Graves' hyperthyroidism and ophthalmopathy. It was RNA transcripts that yielded the amplified TCR beta CDR3 regions. When the TCR CDR3 underwent first-round RT-PCR, the HTBI primer set was used. MiXCR was run by TCRdb on the multiplex PCR reads, yielding one entry per CDR3 protein. Seen here are about 600,000 distinct CDR3 sequences, roughly 14% observed once, and the top ten hold around 13%.

Sequenced material: blood. The gene calls are TRBV19 and TRBJ1-1; 7 positions agree with TRBD1. The receptor was derived from a woman aged 45-60 years with Graves' ophthalmopathy. This CDR3 is CASSVLHRGGTEAFF. Here the CDR3 DNA reads TGTGCCAGTAGTGTCTTACACAGGGGTGGCACTGAAGCTTTCTTT. Full variable domain (outside the CDR3, taken from reference TRBV19 and TRBJ1-1): DGGITQSPKYLFRKEGQNVTLSCEQNLNHDAMYWYRQDPGQGLRLIYYSQIVNDFQKGDIAEGYSVSREKKESFPLTVTSAQKNPTAFYLCASSVLHRGGTEAFFGQGTRLTVV.